This T cell receptor (beta chain) was identified during a study of T cell responses to AZD1222 COVID-19 vaccine. Only in-frame clones appear in the TCRdb table, and some are missing; sequencing was by immunoSEQ multiplex PCR. The sample holds fewer than 150,000 clones, around 93% seen once. The germline V gene has CDR1 MGHRA and CDR2 YSYEKL. The CDR3 is made up of 20 amino acids. V gave up 2 bases and J gave up 0 bases, with 22 bases separating them. As regards this clone: Its antigen is unidentified.

General observations from the study: It was only a handful of AZD1222 recipients who were seropositive at baseline. No day 14 peak samples; only post-peak repertoires were characterized. Following two doses of AZD1222, Spike-specific TCR breadth and depth rose. With dominance at 160-218 and 743-854, vaccine-associated CD4 TCRs spanned spike.

The sample here was peripheral blood, taken 28 days after the second AZD1222 dose. The TCR was taken from an adult who received the AZD1222 COVID-19 vaccine. The chain couples TRBV4-1 to TRBJ2-2; D tentatively reads TRBD1 or TRBD2 (5 bases each). The CDR3 DNA sequence: TGCGCCAGCAGCCAAATTGGATGGGGAACCGGGACGACGAACACCGGGGAGCTGTTTTTT. Protein: CASSQIGWGTGTTNTGELFF.